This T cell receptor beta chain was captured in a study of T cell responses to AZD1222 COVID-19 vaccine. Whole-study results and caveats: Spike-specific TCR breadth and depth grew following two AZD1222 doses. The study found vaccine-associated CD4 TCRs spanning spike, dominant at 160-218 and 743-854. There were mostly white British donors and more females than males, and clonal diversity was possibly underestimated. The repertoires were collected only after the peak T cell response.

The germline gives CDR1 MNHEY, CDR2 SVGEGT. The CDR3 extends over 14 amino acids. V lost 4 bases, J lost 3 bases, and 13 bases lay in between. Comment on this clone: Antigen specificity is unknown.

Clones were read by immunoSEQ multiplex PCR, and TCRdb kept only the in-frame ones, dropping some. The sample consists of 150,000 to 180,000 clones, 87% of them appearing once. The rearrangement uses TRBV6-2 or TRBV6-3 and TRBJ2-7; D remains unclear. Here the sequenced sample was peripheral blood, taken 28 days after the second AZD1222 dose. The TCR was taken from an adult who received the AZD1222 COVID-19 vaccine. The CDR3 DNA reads TGTGCCAGCAGTTCACCCTTGATCCGCTACGAGCAGTACTTC. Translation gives CASSSPLIRYEQYF.